A selection of T cell receptor beta chains follows, all from one sample in a study of T cell responses to AZD1222 COVID-19 vaccine. Profiling relied on immunoSEQ multiplex PCR, and the TCRdb table lists in-frame clones only, not all of them. The top ten clones hold approximately 12% of a sample with over 100,000 clones, around 83% of them seen once. This sample comprised peripheral blood, obtained on day 0 of AZD1222 vaccination. Receptor source: an adult in good health. CDR3s include the opening cysteine and the closing phenylalanine or tryptophan. The D gene is left open where the match is weak. Clone size, where shown, is once, few, many, or a class for clones that have expanded.

D: NA; J: TRBJ1-1; size: NA; V: TRBV9; CDR3: CASSGREMNTEAFF; DNA: TGTGCCAGCAGCGGTAGGGAAATGAACACTGAAGCTTTCTTT
D: NA; J: TRBJ1-1; size: NA; V: TRBV6-5; CDR3: CASSLPNTEAFF; DNA: TGTGCCAGCAGTTTGCCGAACACTGAAGCTTTCTTT
D: TRBD2; J: TRBJ2-7; size: NA; V: TRBV5-1; CDR3: CASSLRASGTQRPYEQYF; DNA: TGCGCCAGCAGCTTGAGGGCTAGCGGGACTCAAAGACCCTACGAGCAGTACTTC
D: TRBD1; J: TRBJ1-1; size: NA; V: TRBV18; CDR3: CASSPRLGTDATREAFF; DNA: TGTGCCAGCTCACCGAGATTAGGGACAGACGCAACACGAGAAGCTTTCTTT
D: NA; J: TRBJ2-2; size: many; V: TRBV27; CDR3: CASSFQGGELFF; DNA: TGTGCCAGCAGTTTTCAGGGCGGGGAGCTGTTTTTT
D: TRBD1; J: TRBJ2-7; size: NA; V: TRBV7-8; CDR3: CASDDRGALKQYF; DNA: TGTGCCAGCGACGACAGGGGGGCCCTAAAGCAGTACTTC
D: TRBD1; J: TRBJ2-1; size: NA; V: TRBV9; CDR3: CASSTGDRALNEQFF; DNA: TGTGCCAGCAGCACTGGGGACAGAGCCTTGAATGAGCAGTTCTTC
D: NA; J: TRBJ2-7; size: NA; V: TRBV7-9; CDR3: CASSLRQAPYEQYF; DNA: TGTGCCAGCAGCCTTAGACAGGCGCCCTACGAGCAGTACTTC
D: NA; J: TRBJ2-2; size: NA; V: TRBV6-5; CDR3: CASSSPLDGTGELFF; DNA: TGTGCCAGCAGTTCCCCGCTTGATGGCACCGGGGAGCTGTTTTTT
D: TRBD2; J: TRBJ2-2; size: once; V: TRBV24-1; CDR3: CATSDFGTSGGYNTGELFF; DNA: TGTGCCACCAGTGATTTTGGGACTAGCGGGGGGTATAACACCGGGGAGCTGTTTTTT
D: NA; J: TRBJ2-1; size: NA; V: TRBV19; CDR3: CASSFAGREQFF; DNA: TGTGCCAGTAGCTTCGCCGGCAGGGAGCAGTTCTTC
D: NA; J: TRBJ2-3; size: NA; V: TRBV7-2; CDR3: CASSLALAFTDTQYF; DNA: TGTGCCAGCAGCTTAGCTTTGGCTTTCACAGATACGCAGTATTTT
D: TRBD1; J: TRBJ1-3; size: NA; V: TRBV6-5; CDR3: CASSSGTGRGTIYF; DNA: TGTGCCAGCAGTTCCGGGACAGGTCGTGGCACCATATATTTT
D: NA; J: TRBJ1-5; size: NA; V: TRBV19; CDR3: CASRTTGSDNQPQHF; DNA: TGTGCCAGTAGGACTACAGGGTCGGACAATCAGCCCCAGCATTTT
D: TRBD2; J: TRBJ2-7; size: NA; V: TRBV2; CDR3: CASSEMLAGASEQYF; DNA: TGTGCCAGCAGTGAAATGCTAGCGGGAGCTTCCGAGCAGTACTTC